These 25 T cell receptor beta chains were sequenced from one sample in a study of blood T cells in healthy people across ages. A second PCR of 7 to 11 cycles used a sample-barcoded 5' primer and a J-beta primer mix. TCRdb analysed the 5' RACE reads with MiXCR anew, one entry per CDR3 protein. The sample holds more than 800,000 distinct CDR3 sequences, 25% to 35% seen once. Sequences were obtained from blood. The receptors derive from a woman of 80 years or more in good health.

The rearrangement joins TRBV27 to TRBJ1-6, with 8 nucleotides matching TRBD1. The ends lost 7 bases at V and 7 bases at J; junction bases unmatched: 6. The CDR3 totals 14 residues. CDR1 is MNHEY, CDR2 SMNVEV, per germline (reference sequence). The CDR3 sequence is CASTGQGRNSPLHF. Here the CDR3 DNA reads TGTGCCAGCACCGGACAGGGACGAAATTCACCCCTCCACTTT.

Worth noting for this clonotype: A read error is possible here, since a much larger clone lies one base away. This CDR3 reads CASSATGGGTDTQYF. The CDR3 DNA is TGTGCCAGCAGTGCAACAGGGGGAGGCACAGATACGCAGTATTTT. The rearrangement links TRBV28 to TRBJ2-3; TRBD1 matches 8 bases. CDR1 and CDR2 from the germline V gene are MDHEN and SYDVKM. The CDR3 extends over 15 amino acids. Trimming cost V 5 bases and J 1 base; bases outside gene matches: 5.

The chain uses TRBV7-8 and TRBJ2-3; D unresolved. V shed 1 base and J shed 7 bases, with 15 bases lying between them. Per germline, CDR1 SGHVS and CDR2 FQNEAQ. There are 15 residues in the CDR3. As DNA, the CDR3 is TGTGCCAGCAGCTTAGACGTACGGGTGGAAAATACGCAGTATTTT. Its translation is CASSLDVRVENTQYF.

The chain employs TRBV15 and TRBJ2-1; TRBD2 is a possible D gene (6 bases). V lost 5 bases, J lost 3 bases, and 14 bases lay in between. This CDR3 spans 15 amino acids. Germline V lookup: CDR1 LNHNV, CDR2 YYDKDF (reference sequence). DNA for the CDR3: TGTGCCACCAGCGGGGTCGGGCGGGACTACAATGAGCAGTTCTTC. As protein: CATSGVGRDYNEQFF.

This clonotype was recorded many times. The chain combines TRBV20-1 with TRBJ2-3, with 9 bases aligning to TRBD1. CDR3 size: 15 residues. The germline V gene encodes CDR1 DFQATT and CDR2 SNEGSKA (reference sequence). Germline trimming cut 6 bases from V and 2 bases from J; bases unmatched to any gene: 9. CDR3 sequence reads: CSAEGQGLFTDTQYF. CDR3 nucleotide sequence: TGCAGTGCGGAAGGACAGGGGTTGTTCACAGATACGCAGTATTTT.

Only a few counts were recorded for this clonotype. The V gene is TRBV27, the J gene TRBJ1-2; D uncertain. CDR1 and CDR2 from the germline V gene are MNHEY and SMNVEV (reference sequence). V was pared by 3 bases and J by 7 bases, with 12 bases between. The CDR3 has 13 amino acids. The CDR3 sequence is CASSFRWEGGYTF. CDR3 bases: TGTGCCAGCAGTTTTCGATGGGAGGGTGGCTACACCTTC.

Details on this clonotype: This may arise from a read error, as a much more abundant clone is one base away. V is TRBV7-9 and J is TRBJ2-5; 8 nucleotides align to TRBD1. The DNA end is more similar to TRBJ2-7, so the J call may be wrong. This CDR3 is 13 amino acids long. From germline, CDR1 is SEHNR and CDR2 FQNEAQ (reference sequence). The CDR3 bases are TGTTCCAGCAACTTTGGACAGGGAGGCGAGCAGTACTTC. Amino acids: CSSNFGQGGEQYF.

This clonotype was counted many times. The rearrangement links TRBV10-2 to TRBJ2-3; 7 bases map to TRBD2. V lost 4 bases and J lost 6; bases outside the gene matches: 10. Germline V lookup: CDR1 WSHSY, CDR2 SAAADI. The length of the CDR3 is 15 residues. The CDR3 protein is CASSVSGGVADTQYF. The CDR3 DNA reads TGCGCCAGCAGTGTATCGGGGGGAGTGGCGGATACGCAGTATTTT.

The rearrangement links TRBV11-2 to TRBJ2-7; 11 bases are a match to TRBD2. V lost 2 bases, J lost 0 bases, and 3 bases stayed unmatched. The CDR3 runs 16 residues. Germline lookup yields CDR1 SGHAT and CDR2 FQNNGV. The CDR3 nucleotides read TGTGCCAGCAGCTTAAAACTAGCGGGGGACTCCTACGAGCAGTACTTC. Its protein is CASSLKLAGDSYEQYF.

This clonotype was seen a few times. V gene TRBV4-2 combines with J gene TRBJ1-1; 7 positions match TRBD1. Germline values: CDR1 LGHNA, CDR2 YNFKEQ. CDR3 length equals 15 residues. The V gene end was trimmed by 3 bases and the J gene end by 1 base; junction bases not matched to a gene: 5. The CDR3 sequence is CASSHTGTENTEAFF. The CDR3 DNA reads TGTGCCAGCAGCCATACCGGGACAGAGAACACTGAAGCTTTCTTT.

This clonotype was counted once. The CDR3 DNA follows: TGTGCCAGCAGCAGCGCGATTAGGGCGACCTATGGCTACACCTTC. Its translation: CASSSAIRATYGYTF. The chain recombines TRBV6-5 with TRBJ1-2; no firm D call. The V end was cut by 6 bases, the J end by 4 bases, with 18 bases between. Germline V gives CDR1 MNHEY, CDR2 SVGAGI. This CDR3 spans 15 amino acids.

This clonotype was observed a handful of times. The chain recombines TRBV10-3 with TRBJ1-1; D possibly corresponds to TRBD1 (5 bases). This CDR3 contains 14 residues. Trimming stripped 10 bases from V and 0 bases from J, with 15 bases between. From germline, CDR1 is ENHRY and CDR2 SYGVKD. The CDR3 loop is CATLGRGMNTEAFF. The CDR3 nucleotides are TGTGCCACCCTGGGGCGGGGAATGAACACTGAAGCTTTCTTT.

This clonotype was counted at least ten times. The chain links TRBV6-2 or TRBV6-3 to TRBJ2-1; 13 positions match TRBD2. CDR1 MNHEY and CDR2 SVGEGT come from the germline V gene. The CDR3 has 15 amino acids. Trimming took 4 bases from V and 7 from J; bases not matched to a gene: 4. The CDR3 DNA is TGTGCCAGCAGTTTTACTAGCGGGGGGGCTAATGAGCAGTTCTTC. Translating gives CASSFTSGGANEQFF.

The gene calls are TRBV7-2 and TRBJ2-3; D is uncertain. The CDR3 contains 15 residues. Germline CDR1 and CDR2: SGHTA and FQGNSA. Trimming shortened V by 1 base and J by 0 bases, and 8 bases separated the two germline ends. The CDR3 region is CTSSLGGYSTDTQYF. CDR3 nucleotide sequence: TGTACCAGCAGCTTAGGTGGCTATAGCACAGATACGCAGTATTTT.

This chain uses TRBV29-1 with TRBJ2-3; no firm D call. V was cut by 8 bases and J by 2 bases, with 17 bases left in between. The CDR3 spans 14 residues. Germline V CDR1 and CDR2: SQVTM, ANQGSEA. The CDR3 sequence: CSHRTDQLTDTQYF. The CDR3, as DNA: TGCAGCCACCGGACGGATCAACTCACAGATACGCAGTATTTT.

The V call is TRBV7-2, the J call TRBJ1-1, with TRBD1 matching 8 bases. CDR1 is SGHTA and CDR2 is FQGNSA in the germline V gene. The CDR3 is made up of 16 amino acids. With V trimmed by 2 bases and J by 4 bases, 9 bases remained unmatched. The CDR3 nucleotides read TGTGCCAGCAGCTTATATCCGGGACAGGCATCCACTGAAGCTTTCTTT. It codes for CASSLYPGQASTEAFF.

This clonotype was observed a handful of times. The chain employs TRBV3-1 and TRBJ2-3; D possibly uses TRBD1 or TRBD2 (5 bases each). Germline V gene sequence: CDR1 LGHDT, CDR2 YNNKEL (reference sequence). The CDR3 is 14 amino acids. The V end lost 1 base, the J end lost 4 bases, and 9 bases lay between the germline ends. The CDR3 coding sequence is TGTGCCAGCAGCCAAGTACTGGGGGCAGATACGCAGTATTTT. This sequence encodes CASSQVLGADTQYF.

Turning to this clonotype: An end of the junction differs from the germline gene, which may be a read error. This chain uses TRBV20-1 with TRBJ2-3; 8 nucleotides agree with TRBD2. The CDR3 has 14 amino acids. Per germline, CDR1 DFQATT and CDR2 SNEGSKA (reference sequence). The CDR3 loop is CSGRVAGTRDTQYF. The CDR3 DNA reads TGCAGTGGTAGAGTAGCGGGAACCAGAGATACGCAGTATTTT.

This clonotype was counted only a few times. The chain uses TRBV24-1 and TRBJ1-5, with 8 bases identical to TRBD1. The CDR3 runs 14 residues. V lost 7 bases to trimming and J lost 4 bases; unmatched junction nucleotides: 5. CDR1 KGHDR and CDR2 SFDVKD come from the germline V gene. CDR3 sequence reads: CATSVQGGNQPQHF. The CDR3 DNA reads as TGTGCCACCAGCGTACAGGGGGGGAATCAGCCCCAGCATTTT.

This chain joins TRBV5-6 and TRBJ2-7; D is possibly TRBD1 or TRBD2 (5 bases each). V was trimmed by 0 bases and J by 3 bases, leaving 19 bases between them. The CDR3 is 17 amino acids. Per germline, CDR1 SGHDT and CDR2 YYEEEE. CDR3 protein: CASSLAKRGNLYYEQYF. CDR3 DNA sequence: TGTGCCAGCAGCTTGGCCAAGAGGGGCAATCTCTACTACGAGCAGTACTTC.

Of note for this clonotype: Just one base apart from a much larger clone, this may be a read error. The chain couples TRBV10-3 to TRBJ2-5, with a possible D match to TRBD2 (6 bases). The CDR3 contains 14 residues. Germline assignment: CDR1 ENHRY and CDR2 SYGVKD. Trimming took off 0 bases at V and 11 bases at J, with 16 bases between the two ends. CDR3 nucleotides: TGTGCCATCAGTGAGTCTCGGGGGAACAATGAGCAGTACTTC. Translation gives CAISESRGNNEQYF.

The table lists this clonotype with many counts. The chain carries TRBV6-6 and TRBJ2-3, with TRBD2 as a possible D gene (5 bases). Trimming removed 5 bases at V and 7 bases at J, with 10 bases between. Germline CDR1 reads MNHNY; CDR2 reads SVGAGI (reference sequence). The CDR3 is made up of 12 amino acids. The chain's CDR3 is CASSPADYTQYF. In nucleotides, the CDR3 is TGTGCCAGCAGTCCAGCGGACTATACGCAGTATTTT.

With regard to this clonotype: A much larger clone differs by one base, so this may be a read error. The rearrangement joins TRBV5-1 to TRBJ2-3; 14 bases are shared with TRBD2. The germline gives CDR1 SGHRS, CDR2 YFSETQ. The CDR3 length is 14 residues. Here the CDR3 reads CANSPGLAGEGQYF. DNA for the CDR3: TGCGCCAACAGCCCGGGACTAGCGGGGGAGGGGCAGTATTTT.

There are a few counts of this clonotype. The gene calls are TRBV24-1 and TRBJ2-1, with D maybe TRBD2 (6 bases). The CDR3 runs 15 residues. Germline-derived CDR1 and CDR2 are KGHDR and SFDVKD. V lost 4 bases to trimming and J lost 9 bases, with 18 bases between them. CDR3 residues: CATSDAGRQHGEQFF. The CDR3 DNA follows: TGTGCCACCAGTGACGCTGGGAGGCAGCACGGTGAGCAGTTCTTC.

This clonotype was seen at least ten times. The J gene is TRBJ2-5, the V gene TRBV18; D is possibly TRBD2 (6 bases). The V end was cut by 3 bases, the J end by 1 base, with 21 bases between. The CDR3 spans 18 residues. Germline V gene data show CDR1 as KGHSH and CDR2 as LQKENI. The chain's CDR3 is CASSPIFVAGTSQETQYF. The DNA for the CDR3 is TGTGCCAGCTCACCGATCTTTGTTGCGGGGACCTCCCAAGAGACCCAGTACTTC.